The 7 T cell receptor beta chains presented below share a single source sample, sequenced in a study of shared clonotypes between healthy human individuals. Data came from immunoSEQ multiplex PCR; TCRdb stores just in-frame clones and leaves some out. This table holds 450,000 to 500,000 clones, about 72% found once. Specimen: PBMCs. The receptors stem from a woman between 40 and 55 years old in good health. Some clones in this sample may be carry-over from other donors' samples.

The chain links TRBV28 to TRBJ1-2, with D possibly matching TRBD1 (6 bases). V was pared by 5 bases and J by 0 bases, with 19 bases between. Germline V lookup: CDR1 MDHEN, CDR2 SYDVKM. CDR3 length: 17 residues. CDR3 protein: CASSQGTLRGPNYGYTF. The CDR3 DNA reads as TGTGCCAGCAGTCAAGGGACATTACGGGGACCTAACTATGGCTACACCTTC.

The rearrangement joins TRBV6-1 to TRBJ2-5; D might be TRBD2 (6 bases). The CDR3 totals 15 residues. Trimming removed 4 bases from V and 5 bases from J, with 17 bases in between. The germline V gene has CDR1 MNHNS and CDR2 SASEGT. For the CDR3, the DNA is TGTGCCAGCAGTGGACTGCCCGGGAGCGTGGAGACCCAGTACTTC. This gives the protein CASSGLPGSVETQYF.

The gene calls are TRBV11-1 and TRBJ2-5, with D tentatively TRBD2 (5 bases). Germline values: CDR1 SGHAT, CDR2 FQDESV (reference sequence). The length of the CDR3 is 15 residues. The germline V and J ends were trimmed by 4 bases and 4 bases, with 16 bases remaining between them. CDR3 region: CASSSPGGGVETQYF. The DNA of the CDR3 is TGTGCCAGCAGCTCCCCCGGCGGAGGCGTAGAGACCCAGTACTTC.

The rearrangement uses TRBV11-2 and TRBJ2-7; D ambiguous. Between the trimmed V and J ends, which lost 3 bases and 2 bases, there was a span of 11 bases. The CDR3 runs to 14 residues. Germline CDR1 and CDR2: SGHAT and FQNNGV. Here the CDR3 reads CASSFRLMTYEQYF. DNA of the CDR3: TGTGCCAGCAGCTTTCGTCTCATGACCTACGAGCAGTACTTC.

The V and J genes are TRBV19 and TRBJ2-7; the D gene is possibly TRBD1 (5 bases). This CDR3 region has 15 residues. Germline V lookup: CDR1 LNHDA, CDR2 SQIVND (reference sequence). Deletions cut 4 bases from V and 2 bases from J, with 15 bases between. The CDR3 protein is CASSTGHRPPYEQYF. The DNA of the CDR3 is TGTGCCAGTAGTACCGGACACAGGCCCCCCTACGAGCAGTACTTC.

V is TRBV6-1 and J is TRBJ1-4; D uncertain. The CDR3 runs to 14 residues. The ends were cut back, 3 bases at V and 0 bases at J, with 5 bases in the middle. Germline-derived CDR1 and CDR2 are MNHNS and SASEGT. This chain's CDR3 is CASSDGATNEKLFF. CDR3 nucleotides: TGTGCCAGCAGTGATGGTGCAACTAATGAAAAACTGTTTTTT.

The V and J genes are TRBV6-6 and TRBJ1-5; 7 bases are a match to TRBD1. With V trimmed by 5 bases and J by 7 bases, 5 bases remained unmatched. From germline, CDR1 is MNHNY and CDR2 SVGAGI (reference sequence). This CDR3 contains 13 residues. The CDR3 bases are TGTGCCAGCAGTACAGGGGCAGGACAGCCCCAGCATTTT. As protein: CASSTGAGQPQHF.